Listed here are 16 T cell receptor beta chains from one sample, sequenced in a study of cytomegalovirus exposure and HLA in healthy donors. TCRdb's table, derived via immunoSEQ multiplex PCR, lists solely in-frame clones and lacks some. This table holds about 260,000 clones, about 90% found once. The sequenced sample was PBMCs. The receptor source for this set is a woman aged 25 to 39 in good health and CMV-seronegative.

The genes are TRBV6-5 and TRBJ1-1, with 7 bases matching TRBD1. J lost 1 base, V lost 7 bases, and 9 bases had no gene match. Germline CDR1 MNHEY, CDR2 SVGAGI. This CDR3 is built from 15 residues. CDR3 protein: CASTSDRAPNTEAFF. CDR3 nucleotides: TGTGCCAGCACCTCAGACAGGGCCCCGAACACTGAAGCTTTCTTT.

The chain recombines TRBV2 with TRBJ1-1; maybe TRBD1 (5 bases). The CDR3 loop spans 15 amino acids. Germline V CDR1 and CDR2: SNHLY, FYNNEI. Deletions cut 4 bases from V and 1 base from J, with 13 bases between. Here the CDR3 reads CASSGSRVPNTEAFF. DNA of the CDR3: TGTGCCAGCAGTGGAAGCAGGGTCCCGAACACTGAAGCTTTCTTT. Full variable domain (rest looked up from reference TRBV2 and TRBJ1-1): EPEVTQTPSHQVTQMGQEVILRCVPISNHLYFYWYRQILGQKVEFLVSFYNNEISEKSEIFDDQFSVERPDGSNFTLKIRSTKLEDSAMYFCASSGSRVPNTEAFFGQGTRLTVV.

This clone has only one observation. This chain links TRBV14 with TRBJ2-7; D is possibly TRBD1 (5 bases). V was pared by 5 bases and J by 5 bases, with 19 bases between. The CDR3 spans 15 residues. Germline CDR1 SGHDN, CDR2 FVKESK. The CDR3 loop is CASSLQARGLHEQYF. CDR3 sequence (DNA): TGTGCCAGCAGCTTACAAGCAAGGGGTTTACACGAGCAGTACTTC.

The J gene is TRBJ2-1, the V gene TRBV27; D is unresolved. V gave up 8 bases and J gave up 2 bases, with 10 bases separating them. Germline V gene lookup returns CDR1 MNHEY and CDR2 SMNVEV (reference sequence). The length of the CDR3 is 13 residues. This chain's CDR3 is CASRLSAYNEQFF. The CDR3 coding sequence is TGTGCCAGCCGACTTTCTGCCTACAATGAGCAGTTCTTC.

The rearrangement uses TRBV2 and TRBJ2-7; possibly TRBD2 for D (5 bases). The CDR3 contains 15 residues. Germline loops: CDR1 SNHLY, CDR2 FYNNEI. The V end was cut by 6 bases, the J end by 3 bases, with 18 bases between. The CDR3: CASRVRSGTYYEQYF. The CDR3 DNA reads as TGTGCCAGCAGAGTCCGCAGCGGAACTTACTACGAGCAGTACTTC.

This clone was counted many times. V gene TRBV14 combines with J gene TRBJ1-3, with D unclear. The CDR3 totals 17 residues. Per germline, CDR1 SGHDN and CDR2 FVKESK. The V end was cut by 0 bases, the J end by 4 bases, with 16 bases between. The CDR3 loop reads CASSQDPPGLLGNTIYF. CDR3 coding DNA: TGTGCCAGCAGCCAAGATCCCCCAGGACTCCTAGGAAACACCATATATTTT.

As regards this clone: At one boundary the junction diverges from the germline segment, which might be a read error. The gene calls are TRBV7-2 and TRBJ1-3; no reliable D call. The CDR3 totals 16 residues. CDR1 and CDR2 (germline): SGHTA, FQGNSA. This CDR3 is CASSLLTLGPGNTIYF. As DNA, the CDR3 is TGTGCCAGTAGCTTACTTACATTGGGTCCTGGAAACACCATATATTTT.

This clone was recorded once. V and J are TRBV7-9 and TRBJ2-5; a weak D match, TRBD1 (5 bases). The CDR3 length is 16 residues. V lost 1 base and J lost 0, with 12 bases in between. From germline, CDR1 is SEHNR and CDR2 FQNEAQ (reference sequence). CDR3 bases: TGTGCCAGCAGCTTAGTAACAGGCCCTAACCAAGAGACCCAGTACTTC. Translation gives CASSLVTGPNQETQYF.

The V call is TRBV27, the J call TRBJ2-5; unclear D gene. The CDR3 is 16 amino acids. Per the germline V gene, CDR1 is MNHEY and CDR2 is SMNVEV (reference sequence). Deletions cut 5 bases from V and 2 bases from J, with 18 bases between. CDR3 bases: TGTGCCAGCAGTCCAACTATCCCCCTGGGACAAGAGACCCAGTACTTC. Its protein product is CASSPTIPLGQETQYF.

This clone was recorded only once. The chain recombines TRBV20-1 with TRBJ2-7; maybe TRBD1 (5 bases). CDR1 and CDR2 from the germline V gene are DFQATT and SNEGSKA (reference sequence). The ends were cut back, 6 bases at V and 13 bases at J, with 13 bases in the middle. The CDR3 is 9 residues long. CDR3 in DNA: TGCAGTGCAGGGGTCTCGGGTTACTTC. This codes for CSAGVSGYF.

The chain recombines TRBV4-2 with TRBJ2-2; no firm D call. Germline assignment: CDR1 LGHNA and CDR2 YNFKEQ. CDR3 length equals 16 residues. V lost 4 bases, J lost 0 bases, and 12 bases lay in between. CDR3 in amino acids: CASSPPSPANTGELFF. As DNA, the CDR3 is TGTGCCAGCAGCCCCCCCAGCCCCGCGAACACCGGGGAGCTGTTTTTT.

This clone was counted once. The chain is built from TRBV2 and TRBJ2-1, with D perhaps matching TRBD2 (6 bases). The germline gives CDR1 SNHLY, CDR2 FYNNEI. V was cut by 6 bases and J by 2 bases, with 11 bases left in between. CDR3 size: 14 residues. CDR3 region: CASRREPPYNEQFF. As DNA, the CDR3 is TGTGCCAGCAGACGGGAGCCGCCCTACAATGAGCAGTTCTTC.

The gene calls are TRBV13 and TRBJ2-7; 8 bases agree with TRBD1. The germline V gene has CDR1 PRHDT and CDR2 FYEKMQ (reference sequence). Trimming cost V 1 base and J 2 bases; bases outside gene matches: 7. The CDR3 has 16 residues. The CDR3, as DNA: TGTGCCAGCAGCTTAGAACAGGGGGTGGGAACCTACGAGCAGTACTTC. Its protein is CASSLEQGVGTYEQYF.

The chain has TRBV6-5 and TRBJ1-5; D is undetermined. Germline V CDR1 and CDR2: MNHEY, SVGAGI. Trimming removed 0 bases from V and 7 bases from J, with 10 bases in between. The CDR3 spans 14 residues. CDR3 in DNA: TGTGCCAGCAGTTACTCGAGAAGAGGGCAGCCCCAGCATTTT. Encoded protein: CASSYSRRGQPQHF.

This rearrangement joins TRBV5-1 to TRBJ1-5; no clear D gene. Trimming pared 4 bases from V and 4 bases from J, leaving 12 bases between. The CDR3 has 14 residues. Per the germline V gene, CDR1 is SGHRS and CDR2 is YFSETQ. The CDR3 DNA follows: TGCGCCAGCAGCCCTGATCCGGGGAATCAGCCCCAGCATTTT. This gives the protein CASSPDPGNQPQHF.

J is TRBJ2-3 and V is TRBV5-1; D unresolved. The CDR3 covers 11 residues. The germline gives CDR1 SGHRS, CDR2 YFSETQ. V was clipped by 2 bases and J by 4 bases, with 2 bases between them. The CDR3 region is CASSFADTQYF. In nucleotides, the CDR3 is TGCGCCAGCAGCTTTGCAGATACGCAGTATTTT.